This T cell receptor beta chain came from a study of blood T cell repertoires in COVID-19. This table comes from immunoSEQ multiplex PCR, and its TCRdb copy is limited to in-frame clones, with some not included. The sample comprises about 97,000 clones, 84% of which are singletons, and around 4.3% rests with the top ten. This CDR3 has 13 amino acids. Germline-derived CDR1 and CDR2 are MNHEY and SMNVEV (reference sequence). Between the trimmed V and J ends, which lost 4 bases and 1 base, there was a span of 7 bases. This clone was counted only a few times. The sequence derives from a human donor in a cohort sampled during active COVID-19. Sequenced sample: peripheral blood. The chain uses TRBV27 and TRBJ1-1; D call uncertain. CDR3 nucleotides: TGTGCCAGCAGTTGGTCAGGGAACACTGAAGCTTTCTTT. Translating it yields CASSWSGNTEAFF.